Following are 32 T cell receptor beta chains from one sample sequenced in a study of cytomegalovirus exposure and HLA in healthy donors. Use of 60 Vbeta and 13 Jbeta primers characterized the PCR. Measured with immunoSEQ multiplex PCR; TCRdb has only the in-frame clones, and not every one. The table lists around 92,000 clones, approximately 82% of them singletons. Sequenced material: PBMCs. Receptors were obtained from a female donor in good health and CMV-seropositive.

The chain employs TRBV12-5 and TRBJ1-2; D not certain. Germline loops: CDR1 LGHNT, CDR2 FRNRAP. V dropped 6 bases and J dropped 3 bases, with 14 bases sitting between them. The CDR3 loop spans 14 amino acids. The CDR3 DNA follows: TGTGCTAGTGGCCCTGGTGCAGAGGACTATGGCTACACCTTC. It yields the protein CASGPGAEDYGYTF.

The chain recombines TRBV27 with TRBJ2-7, with D perhaps TRBD1 (5 bases). Per the germline V gene, CDR1 is MNHEY and CDR2 is SMNVEV (reference sequence). Trimming took 5 bases from V and 2 from J, leaving 16 bases between them. The CDR3 is 15 residues long. Written as DNA, the CDR3 is TGTGCCAGCAGTCCTGGACACGGTTCAGCCTACGAGCAGTACTTC. Its protein is CASSPGHGSAYEQYF.

The chain is built from TRBV4-1 and TRBJ1-2, with D tentatively TRBD1 (6 bases). The CDR3 runs 13 residues. V lost 2 bases, J lost 3 bases, and 7 bases lay in between. CDR1 is MGHRA, CDR2 YSYEKL, per germline. The CDR3 DNA reads TGCGCCAGCAGCCAACAGGGGTACTATGGCTACACCTTC. Amino acid sequence: CASSQQGYYGYTF.

The chain employs TRBV25-1 and TRBJ1-2, with 8 bases aligning to TRBD1. After removal of 6 bases from V and 6 bases from J, the junction contained 6 bases not matched to a gene. The germline V gene encodes CDR1 MGHDK and CDR2 SYGVNS. This CDR3 has 13 amino acids. This CDR3 is CASSYQGAHGYTF. CDR3 bases: TGTGCCAGCAGCTATCAGGGGGCACATGGCTACACCTTC.

V is TRBV11-3 and J is TRBJ2-7; D possibly corresponds to TRBD1 (5 bases). This CDR3 contains 13 residues. Germline assignment: CDR1 SGHNT and CDR2 YENEEA. Deletions cut 5 bases from V and 4 bases from J, with 12 bases between. The CDR3 here is CASSQATGYEQYF. CDR3 bases: TGTGCCAGCAGCCAAGCTACAGGTTACGAGCAGTACTTC.

The chain recombines TRBV6-5 with TRBJ1-6; D remains ambiguous. The germline gives CDR1 MNHEY, CDR2 SVGAGI. The ends were cut back, 2 bases at V and 7 bases at J, with 9 bases in the middle. There are 14 residues in the CDR3. The CDR3 loop is CASSYREGNSPLHF. For the CDR3, the DNA is TGTGCCAGCAGTTACCGGGAGGGAAATTCACCCCTCCACTTT.

The J gene is TRBJ1-2, the V gene TRBV2, with 7 bases aligning to TRBD1. The CDR3 covers 14 residues. CDR1 and CDR2 (germline): SNHLY, FYNNEI. With V trimmed by 4 bases and J by 2 bases, 4 bases remained unmatched. The CDR3 DNA follows: TGTGCCAGCAGTGCCACGACAGGGAACTATGGCTACACCTTC. Protein product: CASSATTGNYGYTF.

The chain is built from TRBV5-1 and TRBJ2-6; the D gene is possibly TRBD1 (5 bases). The V gene's germline CDR1 is SGHRS and CDR2 YFSETQ. The CDR3 consists of 18 residues. Deletions cut 4 bases from V and 0 bases from J, with 17 bases between. The CDR3 reads CASSPDGQGPSGANVLTF. The CDR3 DNA reads TGCGCCAGCAGCCCGGACGGCCAGGGCCCCTCTGGGGCCAACGTCCTGACTTTC.

The rearrangement uses TRBV10-3 and TRBJ1-1; possible D gene TRBD1, 6 bases. The germline gives CDR1 ENHRY, CDR2 SYGVKD. CDR3 length: 15 amino acids. The ends were cut back, 6 bases at V and 0 bases at J, with 14 bases in the middle. CDR3 nucleotide sequence: TGTGCCATCAGCGACGGGGGGCCAATGAACACTGAAGCTTTCTTT. Amino acids: CAISDGGPMNTEAFF.

The chain is built from TRBV9 and TRBJ2-2, with 8 bases matching TRBD2. CDR1 is SGDLS and CDR2 is YYNGEE in the germline V gene. CDR3 size: 14 residues. V shed 4 bases and J 4 bases; nucleotides not matched to a gene: 3. CDR3 residues: CASSLGGGTGELFF. As DNA, the CDR3 is TGTGCCAGCAGCCTCGGGGGGGGCACCGGGGAGCTGTTTTTT.

This sequence joins TRBV5-1 and TRBJ2-7; tentative D call: TRBD1 (7 bases). V gave up 4 bases and J gave up 0 bases, with 17 bases separating them. CDR1 is SGHRS and CDR2 is YFSETQ in the germline V gene. The CDR3 runs to 16 residues. CDR3 sequence reads: CASSPGDRDLSYEQYF. For the CDR3, the DNA is TGCGCCAGCAGCCCGGGAGACAGGGACCTCTCCTACGAGCAGTACTTC.

The rearrangement links TRBV5-1 to TRBJ2-7; 8 bases are a match to TRBD1. Germline CDR1 SGHRS, CDR2 YFSETQ. Unmatched junction bases numbered 16, after V lost 5 bases and J lost 0 bases. The CDR3 consists of 18 residues. CDR3 region: CASRADRGFGQPSYEQYF. In DNA, the CDR3 is TGCGCCAGCAGAGCCGACAGGGGCTTTGGACAGCCCTCCTACGAGCAGTACTTC.

The chain couples TRBV29-1 to TRBJ1-2; D uncertain. Trimming removed 6 bases at V and 4 bases at J, with 6 bases between. The CDR3 spans 10 residues. Germline lookup yields CDR1 SQVTM and CDR2 ANQGSEA. The CDR3 spells CSVLSYGYTF. CDR3 coding DNA: TGCAGCGTCCTCTCCTATGGCTACACCTTC.

This chain connects TRBV2 to TRBJ1-5; D is possibly TRBD1 (5 bases). This CDR3 comprises 14 residues. Germline CDR1 and CDR2: SNHLY and FYNNEI. Trimming left V 6 bases short and J 0 bases short, with 9 bases between. The CDR3 loop is CASRGRDSNQPQHF. The CDR3 DNA follows: TGTGCCAGCAGGGGCAGGGATAGCAATCAGCCCCAGCATTTT.

This chain links TRBV12-5 with TRBJ2-3, with a weak D call TRBD1 (6 bases). Germline V gene data show CDR1 as LGHNT and CDR2 as FRNRAP. Trimming pared 1 base from V and 4 bases from J, leaving 9 bases between. The CDR3 has 14 residues. Here the CDR3 reads CASGLATGSDTQYF. DNA for the CDR3: TGTGCTAGTGGTTTGGCCACAGGGTCAGATACGCAGTATTTT.

The chain has TRBV4-1 and TRBJ2-5; TRBD1 agrees at 10 bases. The better agreement between TRBJ2-7 and the DNA end casts doubt on the J call. Looked up from germline, CDR1 is MGHRA and CDR2 is YSYEKL. The CDR3 sequence is 16 residues long. CDR3 DNA: TGCGCCAGCAGCCTTGCCGGGACAGGGGACTACTACGAGCAGTACTTC. Its protein is CASSLAGTGDYYEQYF.

The CDR3 bases are TGTGCCAGCAGCCGCGACAGGGGGACTAATGAAAAACTGTTTTTT. It encodes CASSRDRGTNEKLFF. This chain uses TRBV6-5 with TRBJ1-4, with 9 bases fitting TRBD1. The V gene's germline CDR1 is MNHEY and CDR2 SVGAGI. V trimming: 6 bases; J trimming: 2 bases; junction bases outside the gene matches: 4. This CDR3 has 15 amino acids.

The CDR3 protein is CATRTSGSGELFF. In DNA form, the CDR3 reads TGTGCCACGAGGACTAGCGGGAGCGGGGAGCTGTTTTTT. V and J are TRBV6-6 and TRBJ2-2; the match to TRBD2 covers 13 bases. Germline V CDR1 and CDR2: MNHNY, SVGAGI (reference sequence). V shed 10 bases and J 7 bases; nucleotides not matched to a gene: 3. The CDR3 runs to 13 residues.

Points on this clone: One junction end does not reproduce the germline sequence, and a read error may be involved. The chain carries TRBV29-1 and TRBJ1-2, with a tentative D call TRBD1 (5 bases). CDR1 SQVTM and CDR2 ANQGSEA come from the germline V gene. The CDR3 consists of 12 residues. The CDR3 spells CSVDSGIYGYPF. DNA for the CDR3: TGCAGCGTTGATTCAGGGATCTATGGCTACCCCTTC. The full variable domain, its missing parts supplied by reference TRBV29-1 and TRBJ1-2, is SAVISQKPSRDICQRGTSLTIQCQVDSQVTMMFWYRQQPGQSLTLIATANQGSEATYESGFVIDKFPISRPNLTFSTLTVSNMSPEDSSIYLCSVDSGIYGYPFGSGTRLTVV.

The V call is TRBV2, the J call TRBJ1-5; D may be TRBD1 (6 bases). This CDR3 region has 17 residues. Germline CDR1 and CDR2: SNHLY and FYNNEI. The ends were cut back, 6 bases at V and 4 bases at J, with 22 bases in the middle. CDR3 coding DNA: TGTGCCAGCAGAACAGGCTTACAGGGTGTACGGAATCAGCCCCAGCATTTT. Residues: CASRTGLQGVRNQPQHF.

This clone was found once. CDR3 amino acids: CASSQPNRGRNYGYTF. CDR3 sequence (DNA): TGCGCCAGCAGCCAACCCAACAGGGGGCGTAACTATGGCTACACCTTC. V and J are TRBV4-1 and TRBJ1-2; 9 bases agree with TRBD1. J lost 1 base, V lost 2 bases, and 5 bases had no gene match. This CDR3 spans 16 amino acids. The germline gives CDR1 MGHRA, CDR2 YSYEKL.

The chain combines TRBV29-1 with TRBJ2-7; the match to TRBD1 covers 9 bases. The CDR3 has 14 residues. Germline V gene data show CDR1 as SQVTM and CDR2 as ANQGSEA. V lost 5 bases and J lost 6; bases outside the gene matches: 11. In nucleotides, the CDR3 is TGCAGCGTTAGATCGACAGGGGGGTTTGGCGAGCAGTACTTC. Translating it yields CSVRSTGGFGEQYF.

The chain is built from TRBV5-1 and TRBJ1-1, with 9 bases identical to TRBD1. Germline CDR1 reads SGHRS; CDR2 reads YFSETQ. The trim removed 0 bases at V and 4 bases at J, leaving 7 bases unmatched. The CDR3 runs 16 residues. The CDR3 nucleotides read TGCGCCAGCAGCTTGGAGGTTCGGGACAGGGCCACTGAAGCTTTCTTT. Amino acids: CASSLEVRDRATEAFF.

The chain employs TRBV2 and TRBJ2-5; D gene uncertain. Germline V gene sequence: CDR1 SNHLY, CDR2 FYNNEI. CDR3 length: 16 amino acids. V was trimmed by 5 bases and J by 0 bases, leaving 16 bases between them. CDR3 sequence (DNA): TGTGCCAGCAGTAGAAGTTCACTGGAGTACCAAGAGACCCAGTACTTC. Translating it yields CASSRSSLEYQETQYF.

The rearrangement links TRBV30 to TRBJ1-5, with TRBD1 as a possible D gene (5 bases). The CDR3 length is 13 residues. The germline CDR1 and CDR2 sequences are GTSNPN and SVGIG (reference sequence). Trimming took off 4 bases at V and 3 bases at J, with 10 bases between the two ends. The CDR3 region has the DNA TGTGCCTGGAATGGGGGGAACAATCAGCCCCAGCATTTT. As protein: CAWNGGNNQPQHF.

V and J are TRBV9 and TRBJ1-1; 11 nucleotides align to TRBD1. Germline V gives CDR1 SGDLS, CDR2 YYNGEE. This CDR3 region has 16 residues. J gave up 5 bases and V 3 bases, and 9 bases lay outside the gene matches. CDR3 loop: CASSGRTGGRRTEAFF. The CDR3 DNA sequence: TGTGCCAGCAGCGGTCGGACAGGGGGCCGTCGTACTGAAGCTTTCTTT.

The table lists this clone with a few counts. The chain couples TRBV28 to TRBJ1-2, with 7 bases aligning to TRBD1. V lost 6 bases and J lost 5; bases outside the gene matches: 6. The germline V gene has CDR1 MDHEN and CDR2 SYDVKM. CDR3 length: 13 amino acids. The DNA of the CDR3 is TGTGCCAGCAGCCTCGACAGGGTTTATGGCTACACCTTC. Protein sequence: CASSLDRVYGYTF.

This clone was seen just once. The J gene is TRBJ1-5, the V gene TRBV28; tentatively, D is TRBD1 (5 bases). Germline V CDR1 and CDR2: MDHEN, SYDVKM. V gave up 1 base and J gave up 7 bases, with 17 bases separating them. This CDR3 is 16 amino acids long. CDR3 nucleotides: TGTGCCAGCAGTTTATTTCCGGATTCAAAGGGGCAGCCCCAGCATTTT. Translating gives CASSLFPDSKGQPQHF.

The chain links TRBV5-1 to TRBJ1-5; weak D call: TRBD1 (5 bases). This CDR3 has 14 amino acids. Trimming took 3 bases from V and 6 from J, leaving 13 bases between them. Germline V CDR1 and CDR2: SGHRS, YFSETQ. DNA for the CDR3: TGCGCCAGCAGCTCAGATGCGGGGACTCAGCCCCAGCATTTT. This encodes CASSSDAGTQPQHF.

This rearrangement joins TRBV7-9 to TRBJ1-2; 7 positions agree with TRBD1. The V segment lost 8 bases and the J segment 8 bases; nucleotides outside the gene matches: 11. Per germline, CDR1 SEHNR and CDR2 FQNEAQ (reference sequence). CDR3 length: 13 residues. CDR3 amino acids: CASLQVTGRGYTF. The CDR3 nucleotides read TGTGCCAGCCTCCAGGTGACAGGGAGGGGCTACACCTTC.

This clone was counted only a few times. The chain employs TRBV4-1 and TRBJ2-5, with TRBD1 matching 12 bases. Germline CDR1 MGHRA, CDR2 YSYEKL. The CDR3 spans 15 residues. V shed 6 bases and J 5 bases; nucleotides not matched to a gene: 7. CDR3 residues: CASSTGQGAWETQYF. CDR3 bases: TGCGCCAGCAGTACGGGACAGGGGGCGTGGGAGACCCAGTACTTC.

V usage is TRBV19 and J usage is TRBJ2-2, with TRBD1 as a possible D gene (6 bases). The length of the CDR3 is 14 residues. The germline CDR1 and CDR2 sequences are LNHDA and SQIVND (reference sequence). Trimming pared 5 bases from V and 5 bases from J, leaving 12 bases between. CDR3 in amino acids: CASSPITGTGELFF. The CDR3 DNA follows: TGTGCCAGTAGTCCAATAACAGGGACCGGGGAGCTGTTTTTT. The whole variable domain, remainder taken from reference TRBV19 and TRBJ2-2, is DGGITQSPKYLFRKEGQNVTLSCEQNLNHDAMYWYRQDPGQGLRLIYYSQIVNDFQKGDIAEGYSVSREKKESFPLTVTSAQKNPTAFYLCASSPITGTGELFFGEGSRLTVL.